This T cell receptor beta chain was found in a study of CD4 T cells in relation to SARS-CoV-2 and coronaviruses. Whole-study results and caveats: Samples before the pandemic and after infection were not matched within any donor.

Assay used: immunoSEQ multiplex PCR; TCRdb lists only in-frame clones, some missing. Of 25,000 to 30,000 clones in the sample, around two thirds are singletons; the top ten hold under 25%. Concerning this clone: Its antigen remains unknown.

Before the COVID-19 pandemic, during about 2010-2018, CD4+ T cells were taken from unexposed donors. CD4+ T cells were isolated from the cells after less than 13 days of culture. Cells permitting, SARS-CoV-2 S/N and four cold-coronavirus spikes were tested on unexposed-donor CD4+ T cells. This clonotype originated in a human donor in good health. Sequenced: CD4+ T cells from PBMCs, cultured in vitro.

The chain's CDR3 is CASRRTGISNQPQHF. The DNA of the CDR3 is TGTGCCAGCAGGAGGACAGGGATAAGCAATCAGCCCCAGCATTTT. The chain couples TRBV28 to TRBJ1-5, with 8 bases fitting TRBD1. CDR1 and CDR2 (germline): MDHEN, SYDVKM. Unmatched junction bases numbered 5, after V lost 6 bases and J lost 1 base. There are 15 residues in the CDR3.